This TCR beta chain was documented in a study of T cell responses to AZD1222 COVID-19 vaccine. This clone was observed a few times. The target antigen is unknown. The study, taken as a whole, reports: Spike-specific TCR breadth rose after two AZD1222 doses, and depth rose as well. White British people made up most donors, females outnumbered males, and clonal diversity was possibly underestimated. Repertoires were obtained solely post-peak T cell response.

Generated by immunoSEQ multiplex PCR, the TCRdb table keeps only in-frame clones and is missing some. Here the sample spans 150,000 or so clones, approximately 91% being singletons. Germline values: CDR1 SEHNR, CDR2 FQNEAQ (reference sequence). Trimming stripped 3 bases from V and 5 bases from J, with 16 bases between. CDR3 length equals 15 residues. The chain uses TRBV7-9 and TRBJ1-1, with D maybe TRBD1 (6 bases). The specimen comprised peripheral blood, sampled 28 days after the second AZD1222 dose. This receptor was obtained from an adult who received the AZD1222 COVID-19 vaccine. CDR3 bases: TGTGCCAGCAGCTTCCGGACAGTGAGGGGTACTGAAGCTTTCTTT. This encodes CASSFRTVRGTEAFF.